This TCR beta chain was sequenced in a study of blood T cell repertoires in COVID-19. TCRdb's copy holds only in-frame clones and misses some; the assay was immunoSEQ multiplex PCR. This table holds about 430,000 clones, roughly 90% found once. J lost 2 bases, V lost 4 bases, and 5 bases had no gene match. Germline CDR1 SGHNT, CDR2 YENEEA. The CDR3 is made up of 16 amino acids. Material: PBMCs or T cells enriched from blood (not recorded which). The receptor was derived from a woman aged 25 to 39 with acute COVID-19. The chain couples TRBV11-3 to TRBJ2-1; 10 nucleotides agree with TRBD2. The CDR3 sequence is CASSYTSGVPYNEQFF. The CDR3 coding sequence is TGTGCCAGCAGCTACACTAGCGGGGTACCCTACAATGAGCAGTTCTTC.